Shown below are 15 T cell receptor beta chains from a single sample sequenced in a study of blood T cell repertoires in COVID-19. The method was immunoSEQ multiplex PCR; TCRdb's version includes in-frame clones alone and lacks a portion of them. The sample contains around 250,000 clones, approximately 83% of which appear only once. Material: PBMCs or T cells enriched from blood (not recorded which). The receptors originated from a man over 45 who had recovered from COVID-19.

The chain joins TRBV9 to TRBJ2-3; D gene uncertain. Germline V CDR1 and CDR2: SGDLS, YYNGEE. The CDR3 totals 16 residues. The ends were cut back, 4 bases at V and 1 base at J, with 16 bases in the middle. CDR3 in DNA: TGTGCCAGCAGCTCCACCCTATCTCCCGGCACAGATACGCAGTATTTT. Protein product: CASSSTLSPGTDTQYF.

The chain combines TRBV18 with TRBJ1-2, with 9 bases lining up with TRBD1. Losses at the gene ends were 3 bases for V and 6 bases for J; bases not matched to a gene: 5. The CDR3 is made up of 14 amino acids. Germline V gene lookup returns CDR1 KGHSH and CDR2 LQKENI. The CDR3 here is CASSPTGQGNGYTF. CDR3 bases: TGTGCCAGCTCACCCACAGGACAGGGGAATGGCTACACCTTC.

The chain has TRBV9 and TRBJ1-4, with TRBD1 identical over 9 bases. The CDR3 runs 15 residues. Germline V lookup: CDR1 SGDLS, CDR2 YYNGEE. The trim removed 7 bases at V and 1 base at J, leaving 5 bases unmatched. CDR3 coding DNA: TGTGCCAGCGGGGGGACAGGGTTAACTAATGAAAAACTGTTTTTT. Translated: CASGGTGLTNEKLFF.

Concerning this clone itself: Distinct nucleotide sequences in the sample also encode this CDR3. The genes are TRBV5-4 and TRBJ1-1, with unresolved D. The germline CDR1 and CDR2 sequences are SGHNT and YYREEE (reference sequence). The V end lost 0 bases, the J end lost 5 bases, and 5 bases lay between the germline ends. CDR3 length: 12 residues. This CDR3 reads CASSLVETEAFF. The DNA of the CDR3 is TGTGCCAGCAGCTTGGTTGAGACTGAAGCTTTCTTT.

The chain links TRBV4-1 to TRBJ2-7; the match to TRBD2 covers 8 bases. V lost 1 base and J lost 4; bases outside the gene matches: 6. Germline values: CDR1 MGHRA, CDR2 YSYEKL. CDR3 length equals 15 residues. The CDR3 region is CASSQGPGLVYEQYF. The CDR3 region has the DNA TGCGCCAGCAGCCAAGGACCGGGACTAGTTTACGAGCAGTACTTC.

This clone was seen a few times. The rearrangement uses TRBV7-6 and TRBJ2-7; tentative D call: TRBD1 (6 bases). The CDR3 is 18 residues long. V gave up 0 bases and J gave up 0 bases, with 18 bases separating them. Looked up from germline, CDR1 is SGHVS and CDR2 is FNYEAQ. In nucleotides, the CDR3 is TGTGCCAGCAGCTTAGCGGGGGCAACTGGTTGGGGCTCCTACGAGCAGTACTTC. Translating gives CASSLAGATGWGSYEQYF.

The rearrangement links TRBV7-9 to TRBJ2-3, with D uncertain. The germline V gene encodes CDR1 SEHNR and CDR2 FQNEAQ (reference sequence). The CDR3 sequence is 12 residues long. With 1 base removed from V and 9 bases from J, the gap between germline ends came to 8 bases. The CDR3 coding sequence is TGTGCCAGCAGCTTAGTAGATGAGACGCAGTATTTT. Translated: CASSLVDETQYF.

The chain joins TRBV6-5 to TRBJ1-2; D call uncertain. The germline CDR1 and CDR2 sequences are MNHEY and SVGAGI. Trimming cost V 2 bases and J 0 bases, with 10 bases left between them. This CDR3 region has 15 residues. CDR3 sequence reads: CASSYGELANYGYTF. For the CDR3, the DNA is TGTGCCAGCAGTTACGGGGAGTTAGCTAACTATGGCTACACCTTC.

The genes are TRBV4-1 and TRBJ2-3; perhaps TRBD2 as D (6 bases). The CDR3 runs to 13 residues. V was shortened by 2 bases and J by 5 bases, with 8 bases between the two germline ends. The germline V gene has CDR1 MGHRA and CDR2 YSYEKL. The CDR3 spells CASSQQGLDTQYF. The CDR3 DNA follows: TGCGCCAGCAGCCAACAGGGACTAGATACGCAGTATTTT.

This clone was seen only once. DNA for the CDR3: TGTGCCAGCAGTTTTCAGGCAAATGAGCAGTTCTTC. As protein: CASSFQANEQFF. V and J are TRBV28 and TRBJ2-1; unclear D gene. The CDR3 is made up of 12 amino acids. The V gene lost 3 bases and the J gene lost 7 bases, with 7 bases spanning the gap. CDR1 MDHEN and CDR2 SYDVKM come from the germline V gene. The variable domain in full, with the rest retrieved from reference TRBV28 and TRBJ2-1, is DVKVTQSSRYLVKRTGEKVFLECVQDMDHENMFWYRQDPGLGLRLIYFSYDVKMKEKGDIPEGYSVSREKKERFSLILESASTNQTSMYLCASSFQANEQFFGPGTRLTVL.

The chain combines TRBV27 with TRBJ1-2; TRBD1 matches 7 bases. Germline V gives CDR1 MNHEY, CDR2 SMNVEV (reference sequence). V was clipped by 5 bases and J by 7 bases; unmatched bases: 10. The CDR3 is made up of 14 amino acids. Here the CDR3 reads CASSPPGQIAGYTF. CDR3 DNA: TGTGCCAGCAGTCCCCCGGGACAGATAGCTGGCTACACCTTC.

V and J are TRBV12-3 or TRBV12-4 and TRBJ2-4; TRBD2 is a possible D gene (6 bases). This CDR3 has 13 residues. V gave up 1 base and J gave up 5 bases, with 6 bases separating them. CDR3 nucleotides: TGTGCCAGCAGTTTAGGGAGGGAAAACATTCAGTACTTC. Translated: CASSLGRENIQYF.

CDR3 sequence reads: CASIGTGSKPVKVNTIYF. The CDR3 DNA reads TGTGCCAGCATCGGGACAGGGTCGAAGCCCGTCAAGGTGAACACCATATATTTT. This chain links TRBV21-1 with TRBJ1-3; the D call of TRBD1 is as the table states it, not checked on the DNA. TRBV21-1 corresponds to a pseudogene. The CDR3 covers 18 residues.

V gene TRBV5-4 combines with J gene TRBJ1-6, with 10 bases fitting TRBD1. This CDR3 spans 14 amino acids. Germline-derived CDR1 and CDR2 are SGHNT and YYREEE (reference sequence). Germline trimming cut 4 bases from V and 9 bases from J; bases unmatched to any gene: 4. CDR3 sequence (DNA): TGTGCCAGCAGCCGGGACAGGGGCCCTTCACCCCTCCACTTT. It specifies CASSRDRGPSPLHF.

J is TRBJ2-7 and V is TRBV7-3; D is perhaps TRBD2 (5 bases). The CDR3 has 13 residues. With 9 bases removed from V and 0 bases from J, the gap between germline ends came to 12 bases. Germline CDR1 is SGHTA and CDR2 is FQGTGA. In nucleotides, the CDR3 is TGTGCCAGTTCCCCGGGGAACTCCTACGAGCAGTACTTC. Translating it yields CASSPGNSYEQYF.